This TCR beta chain was obtained from a study of vaccination and CD4 T cells after COVID-19. The Oncomine TCR Beta short-read assay sequenced DNA from cultured CD4+ T cells. TCRdb reprocessed the PCR reads via MiXCR and lists one record per CDR3 protein. The sample holds tens of thousands of distinct CDR3 sequences, 67% seen once. The treatment denotes: approximately 9-day PBMC culture with coronavirus spike peptide pools or control peptides (ViraFEST assay). CDR1 is SGDLS and CDR2 is YYNGEE in the germline V gene. The length of the CDR3 is 17 residues. With V trimmed by 1 base and J by 6 bases, 15 bases remained unmatched. Worth noting for this clonotype: The antigen is unknown.

Regarding the study as a whole: SARS-CoV-2-reactive clonotypes showed a nonsignificant median rise from about 20 to 38.

The chain combines TRBV9 with TRBJ1-2, with 7 nucleotides matching TRBD1. Material: CD4+ T cells from blood, cultured in vitro, obtained after SARS-CoV-2 vaccination. The sequence was collected from a human donor who received a COVID-19 vaccine. DNA of the CDR3: TGTGCCAGCAGCGTAAGGCCCCGGGACAGCCCTAAGGATGGCTACACCTTC. Translating it yields CASSVRPRDSPKDGYTF.